Listed below are T cell receptor beta chains from one sample, sequenced in a study of chemoradiotherapy in HPV16-positive cancers. Generated by immunoSEQ multiplex PCR, the TCRdb table keeps only in-frame clones and is missing some. The sample lists 9,500 to 15,000 clones; 86% were seen once. Sequenced material: blood, taken from a patient who underwent chemoradiotherapy. The origin of the receptors is a human donor with HPV-associated anogenital cancer. CDR3s include the opening cysteine and the closing phenylalanine or tryptophan. D genes are given only for firm matches. Size is stated for part of the rows, as once, few or many counts, or as a class when the clone is expanded.

j_call: TRBJ2-5
clone_size: NA
d_call: TRBD2
v_call: TRBV11-2
cdr3_nt: TGTGCCAGCAGCTTAGAACTAGCGGGGGGTCGGGAACAAGAGACCCAGTACTTC
cdr3_aa: CASSLELAGGREQETQYF

j_call: TRBJ1-2
clone_size: few
d_call: TRBD1
v_call: TRBV5-8
cdr3_nt: TGTGCCAGCAGCTTGACCGCGACTCGACAGGGGGCGCAAGGCTACACCTTC
cdr3_aa: CASSLTATRQGAQGYTF

j_call: TRBJ2-3
clone_size: once
d_call: NA
v_call: TRBV7-9
cdr3_nt: TGTGCCAGCAGCCCTCCGACAGGGAGGAGGACAGATACGCAGTATTTT
cdr3_aa: CASSPPTGRRTDTQYF

j_call: TRBJ1-1
clone_size: NA
d_call: NA
v_call: TRBV11-2
cdr3_nt: TGTGCCAGCAGCTTACAGGGCACCAGGAACACTGAAGCTTTCTTT
cdr3_aa: CASSLQGTRNTEAFF

j_call: TRBJ1-5
clone_size: NA
d_call: NA
v_call: TRBV30
cdr3_nt: TGTGCCTGGTCTGGGGGCGATAATCAGCCCCAGCATTTT
cdr3_aa: CAWSGGDNQPQHF

j_call: TRBJ1-1
clone_size: NA
d_call: TRBD1
v_call: TRBV7-2
cdr3_nt: TGTGCCAGCAGCCCAACCACAGGGGTGGGGACTGAAGCTTTCTTT
cdr3_aa: CASSPTTGVGTEAFF

j_call: TRBJ1-3
clone_size: NA
d_call: NA
v_call: TRBV30
cdr3_nt: TGTGCCTGGAGTGTACGAGGGGGTTTTGGAAACACCATATATTTT
cdr3_aa: CAWSVRGGFGNTIYF

j_call: TRBJ1-5
clone_size: NA
d_call: NA
v_call: TRBV7-8
cdr3_nt: TGTGCCAGCAGCCCAGGGGCAGCTTATAGCAATCAGCCCCAGCATTTT
cdr3_aa: CASSPGAAYSNQPQHF

j_call: TRBJ1-4
clone_size: NA
d_call: NA
v_call: TRBV7-6
cdr3_nt: TGTGCCAGCGCAGTAGGATCCGTGAATGAAAAACTGTTTTTT
cdr3_aa: CASAVGSVNEKLFF

j_call: TRBJ2-5
clone_size: NA
d_call: TRBD1
v_call: TRBV27
cdr3_nt: TGTGCCAGCTCGGACAGGGGTAAAGAGACCCAGTACTTC
cdr3_aa: CASSDRGKETQYF

j_call: TRBJ1-5
clone_size: NA
d_call: NA
v_call: TRBV18
cdr3_nt: TGTGCCAGCTCACTCCAATCGAATCAGCCCCAGCATTTT
cdr3_aa: CASSLQSNQPQHF

j_call: TRBJ1-2
clone_size: NA
d_call: NA
v_call: TRBV2
cdr3_nt: TGTGCCAGCCTAGTTGTCTTGGGCGGCGGCTACACCTTC
cdr3_aa: CASLVVLGGGYTF

j_call: TRBJ1-5
clone_size: NA
d_call: NA
v_call: TRBV7-9
cdr3_nt: TGTGCCAGCAGCTTAGAGAGCCTAGGGCAGCCCCAGCATTTT
cdr3_aa: CASSLESLGQPQHF

j_call: TRBJ1-1
clone_size: NA
d_call: NA
v_call: TRBV4-3
cdr3_nt: TGCGCCAGCAGCCGGGGGCAGGCCGACACTGAAGCTTTCTTT
cdr3_aa: CASSRGQADTEAFF

j_call: TRBJ2-2
clone_size: NA
d_call: NA
v_call: TRBV11-3
cdr3_nt: TGTGCCAGCAGCCCCGGACACGGCACCGGGGAGCTGTTTTTT
cdr3_aa: CASSPGHGTGELFF

j_call: TRBJ1-3
clone_size: NA
d_call: NA
v_call: TRBV7-8
cdr3_nt: TGTGCCAGCAGCTTAGGGATTAGGACCCTCAAAGGAAACACCATATATTTT
cdr3_aa: CASSLGIRTLKGNTIYF

j_call: TRBJ1-5
clone_size: NA
d_call: TRBD1
v_call: TRBV29-1
cdr3_nt: TGCAGCGTTGGGACAGGGAGTCAGCCCCAGCATTTT
cdr3_aa: CSVGTGSQPQHF

j_call: TRBJ2-7
clone_size: NA
d_call: TRBD1
v_call: TRBV2
cdr3_nt: TGTGCCTCTTTACAGGGGGTTGCCTACGAGCAGTACTTC
cdr3_aa: CASLQGVAYEQYF

j_call: TRBJ1-1
clone_size: NA
d_call: NA
v_call: TRBV5-1
cdr3_nt: TGCGCCAGCAGCTCCCAGACAGGGAACACTGAAGCTTTCTTT
cdr3_aa: CASSSQTGNTEAFF

j_call: TRBJ1-4
clone_size: few
d_call: NA
v_call: TRBV9
cdr3_nt: TGTGCCAGCAGCGTAGACGACAGGAGAGATGAAAAACTGTTTTTT
cdr3_aa: CASSVDDRRDEKLFF

j_call: TRBJ2-7
clone_size: NA
d_call: TRBD2
v_call: TRBV12-5
cdr3_nt: TGTGCTAGTGGCTCCCCGAGCGGGGAGGGCGAGCAGTACTTC
cdr3_aa: CASGSPSGEGEQYF

j_call: TRBJ1-5
clone_size: NA
d_call: NA
v_call: TRBV19
cdr3_nt: TGTGCCAGTAGTATAGCGGGGACCCTAGGCAATCAGCCCCAGCATTTT
cdr3_aa: CASSIAGTLGNQPQHF

j_call: TRBJ1-1
clone_size: NA
d_call: NA
v_call: TRBV6-5
cdr3_nt: TGTGCCAGCAGGGGGGCAGGGGCAGGGAACACTGAAGCTTTCTTT
cdr3_aa: CASRGAGAGNTEAFF

j_call: TRBJ1-5
clone_size: NA
d_call: NA
v_call: TRBV27
cdr3_nt: TGTGCCAGCAGTTTAAACAGAAAGCAGCCCCAGCATTTT
cdr3_aa: CASSLNRKQPQHF

j_call: TRBJ2-4
clone_size: NA
d_call: NA
v_call: TRBV19
cdr3_nt: TGTGCCAGTAGTATACAGGGTGAAGCCAAAAACATTCAGTACTTC
cdr3_aa: CASSIQGEAKNIQYF

j_call: TRBJ2-7
clone_size: NA
d_call: NA
v_call: TRBV9
cdr3_nt: TGTGCCAGCAGCGTAGACGGGGAATCCGAGCAGTACTTC
cdr3_aa: CASSVDGESEQYF

j_call: TRBJ2-4
clone_size: NA
d_call: NA
v_call: TRBV9
cdr3_nt: TGTGCCAGCAGCGTAGAGCAGGGGACCAAAAACATTCAGTACTTC
cdr3_aa: CASSVEQGTKNIQYF

j_call: TRBJ2-6
clone_size: NA
d_call: NA
v_call: TRBV18
cdr3_nt: TGTGCCAGCTCACCAGACAGCCGGGCCAACGTCCTGACTTTC
cdr3_aa: CASSPDSRANVLTF

j_call: TRBJ1-1
clone_size: NA
d_call: NA
v_call: TRBV9
cdr3_nt: TGTGCCAGCAGTGACGTGAGGGCAACTGAAGCTTTCTTT
cdr3_aa: CASSDVRATEAFF

j_call: TRBJ2-7
clone_size: NA
d_call: NA
v_call: TRBV9
cdr3_nt: TGTGCCAGCAGCGATGGGTCCTCTATCGACGAGCAGTACTTC
cdr3_aa: CASSDGSSIDEQYF

j_call: TRBJ1-4
clone_size: NA
d_call: NA
v_call: TRBV10-3
cdr3_nt: TGTGCCATCAGTGGGGGGATGAGTGAAAAACTGTTTTTT
cdr3_aa: CAISGGMSEKLFF

j_call: TRBJ1-5
clone_size: NA
d_call: NA
v_call: TRBV6-1
cdr3_nt: TGTGCCAGCAGAAGCAATCAGCCCCAGCATTTT
cdr3_aa: CASRSNQPQHF

j_call: TRBJ1-1
clone_size: few
d_call: NA
v_call: TRBV7-6
cdr3_nt: TGTGCCAGCAGCTTAGTATGGGAGGGAGAGGCTGAAGCTTTCTTT
cdr3_aa: CASSLVWEGEAEAFF

j_call: TRBJ2-2
clone_size: NA
d_call: NA
v_call: TRBV5-1
cdr3_nt: TGCGCCAGCAGCGGCGGGGGCGCGAGCGGGGAGCTGTTTTTT
cdr3_aa: CASSGGGASGELFF

j_call: TRBJ1-5
clone_size: NA
d_call: TRBD1
v_call: TRBV4-2
cdr3_nt: TGTGCCAGCAGCCAAGATATAGGACAGGGGGCCCCGGGTCAGCCCCAGCATTTT
cdr3_aa: CASSQDIGQGAPGQPQHF

j_call: TRBJ1-2
clone_size: NA
d_call: NA
v_call: TRBV6-5
cdr3_nt: TGTGCCAGCAGTTATATCATGGGGCAGGGCTACACCTTC
cdr3_aa: CASSYIMGQGYTF

j_call: TRBJ2-1
clone_size: NA
d_call: TRBD2
v_call: TRBV27
cdr3_nt: TGTGCCAGCAGATCCGGTCAGGGACTAGCGGTCTACAATGAGCAGTTCTTC
cdr3_aa: CASRSGQGLAVYNEQFF

j_call: TRBJ1-5
clone_size: NA
d_call: NA
v_call: TRBV9
cdr3_nt: TGTGCCAGCAGCGTAGGACCGGGAGATAGCAATCAGCCCCAGCATTTT
cdr3_aa: CASSVGPGDSNQPQHF

j_call: TRBJ1-2
clone_size: few
d_call: TRBD1
v_call: TRBV9
cdr3_nt: TGTGCCAGCAGCACCGGACAGGGTCAAGCTAACTATGGCTACACCTTC
cdr3_aa: CASSTGQGQANYGYTF

j_call: TRBJ1-1
clone_size: once
d_call: TRBD1
v_call: TRBV18
cdr3_nt: TGTGCCAGCTCACCCCCCGGGACAGGAGTCACTGAAGCTTTCTTT
cdr3_aa: CASSPPGTGVTEAFF

j_call: TRBJ1-1
clone_size: NA
d_call: NA
v_call: TRBV10-3
cdr3_nt: TGTGCCATCAGTGTAGAGGGCTCCGGTCTGGCTTTCTTT
cdr3_aa: CAISVEGSGLAFF

j_call: TRBJ1-1
clone_size: NA
d_call: NA
v_call: TRBV7-8
cdr3_nt: TGTGCCAGCAGCTTAGATCAGGGGACGAGGTCTGAAGCTTTCTTT
cdr3_aa: CASSLDQGTRSEAFF

j_call: TRBJ2-3
clone_size: NA
d_call: TRBD2
v_call: TRBV5-1
cdr3_nt: TGCGCCAGCAGCTTCACTAGCGGGGGGTACACAGATACGCAGTATTTT
cdr3_aa: CASSFTSGGYTDTQYF

j_call: TRBJ1-5
clone_size: NA
d_call: NA
v_call: TRBV19
cdr3_nt: TGTGCCAGTAGTATAGATTTGGCAGGGTCTGATCAGCCCCAGCATTTT
cdr3_aa: CASSIDLAGSDQPQHF

j_call: TRBJ1-1
clone_size: NA
d_call: TRBD1
v_call: TRBV6-6
cdr3_nt: TGTGCCAGCAGTTACTACCCCGGGACAGACAACACTGAAGCTTTCTTT
cdr3_aa: CASSYYPGTDNTEAFF

j_call: TRBJ1-2
clone_size: NA
d_call: TRBD1
v_call: TRBV2
cdr3_nt: TGCGCCAACTACTACAGGGGAGGGTATGGCTACACCTTC
cdr3_aa: CANYYRGGYGYTF

j_call: TRBJ1-2
clone_size: NA
d_call: TRBD1
v_call: TRBV11-3
cdr3_nt: TGTGCCAGCAGCTTAGCCTTCTACCCACAGGGGGGGTATGGCTACACCTTC
cdr3_aa: CASSLAFYPQGGYGYTF